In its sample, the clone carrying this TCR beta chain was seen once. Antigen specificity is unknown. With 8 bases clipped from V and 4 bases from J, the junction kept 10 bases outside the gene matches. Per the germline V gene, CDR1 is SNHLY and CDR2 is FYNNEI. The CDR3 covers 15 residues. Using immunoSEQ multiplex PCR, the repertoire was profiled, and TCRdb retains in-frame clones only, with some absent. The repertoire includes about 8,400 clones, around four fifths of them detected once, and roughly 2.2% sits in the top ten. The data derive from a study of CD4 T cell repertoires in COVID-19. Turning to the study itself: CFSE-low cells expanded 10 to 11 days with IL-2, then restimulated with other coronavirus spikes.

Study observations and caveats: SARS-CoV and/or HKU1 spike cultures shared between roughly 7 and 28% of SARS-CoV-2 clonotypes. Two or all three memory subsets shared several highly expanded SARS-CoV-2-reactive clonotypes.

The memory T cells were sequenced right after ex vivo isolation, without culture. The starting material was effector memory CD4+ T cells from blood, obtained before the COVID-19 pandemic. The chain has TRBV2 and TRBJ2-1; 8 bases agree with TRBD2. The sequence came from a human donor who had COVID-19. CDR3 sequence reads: CASLIGLAGYNEQFF. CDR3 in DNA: TGTGCCAGCCTGATCGGACTAGCCGGATACAATGAGCAGTTCTTC.